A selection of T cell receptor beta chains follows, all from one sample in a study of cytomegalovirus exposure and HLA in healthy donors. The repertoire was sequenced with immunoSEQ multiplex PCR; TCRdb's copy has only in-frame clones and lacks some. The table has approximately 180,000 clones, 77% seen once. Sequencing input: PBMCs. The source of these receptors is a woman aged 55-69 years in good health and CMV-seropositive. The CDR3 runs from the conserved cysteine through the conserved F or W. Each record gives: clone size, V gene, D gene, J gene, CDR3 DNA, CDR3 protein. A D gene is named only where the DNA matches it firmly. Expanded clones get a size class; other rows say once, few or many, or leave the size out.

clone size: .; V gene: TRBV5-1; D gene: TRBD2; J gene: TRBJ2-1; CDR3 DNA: TGCGCCAGCAGCCCTCGGGAGGGCCTCAGCAATGAGCAGTTCTTC; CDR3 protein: CASSPREGLSNEQFF
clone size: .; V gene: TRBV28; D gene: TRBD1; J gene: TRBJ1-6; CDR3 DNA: TGTGCCAGCAGTTTGGGACAGGGAAATAATTCACCCCTCCACTTT; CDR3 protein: CASSLGQGNNSPLHF
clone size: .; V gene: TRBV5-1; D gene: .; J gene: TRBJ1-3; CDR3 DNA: TGCGCCAGCAGCTTGGTCGGGGGAACGTCTGGAAACACCATATATTTT; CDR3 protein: CASSLVGGTSGNTIYF
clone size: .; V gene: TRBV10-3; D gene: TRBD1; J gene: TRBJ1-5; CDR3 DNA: TGTGCCATCAGTTCAGCCGTCGGACAGGGGGCTGGACAGCCCCAGCATTTT; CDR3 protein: CAISSAVGQGAGQPQHF
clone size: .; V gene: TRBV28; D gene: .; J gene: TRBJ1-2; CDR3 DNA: TGTGCCAGCAGTCAGACAGGTGCTAACTATGGCTACACCTTC; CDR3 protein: CASSQTGANYGYTF
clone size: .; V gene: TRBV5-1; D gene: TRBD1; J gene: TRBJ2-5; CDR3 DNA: TGCGCCAGCAGCTCCGACAGGGTAAAAGAGACCCAGTACTTC; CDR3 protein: CASSSDRVKETQYF
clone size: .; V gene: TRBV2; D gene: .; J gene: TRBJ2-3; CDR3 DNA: TGTGCCAGCAGACTTACGGGGAGCACAGATACGCAGTATTTT; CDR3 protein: CASRLTGSTDTQYF
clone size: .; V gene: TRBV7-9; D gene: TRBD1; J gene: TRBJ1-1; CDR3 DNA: TGTGCCAGCAGCTTCCGACAGGGGGCCGGTACTGAAGCTTTCTTT; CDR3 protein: CASSFRQGAGTEAFF
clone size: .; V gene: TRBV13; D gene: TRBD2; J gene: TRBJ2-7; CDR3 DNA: TGTGCCAGCAGCTTCCTAGCGGGAGGTTCCTACGAGCAGTACTTC; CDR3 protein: CASSFLAGGSYEQYF
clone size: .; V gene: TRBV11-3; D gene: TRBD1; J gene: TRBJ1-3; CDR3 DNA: TGTGCCAGCAGCTTAACAACAGGGGCATCTGGAAACACCATATATTTT; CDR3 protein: CASSLTTGASGNTIYF
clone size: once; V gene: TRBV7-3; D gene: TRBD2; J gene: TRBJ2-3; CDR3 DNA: TGTGCCAGCAGCTTAAGCGGGAGGGCCGCAGATACGCAGTATTTT; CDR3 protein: CASSLSGRAADTQYF
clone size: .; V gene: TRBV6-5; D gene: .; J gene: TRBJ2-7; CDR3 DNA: TGTGCCAGCAGTAATTACGGACAGTCCTCCTACGAGCAGTACTTC; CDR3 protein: CASSNYGQSSYEQYF
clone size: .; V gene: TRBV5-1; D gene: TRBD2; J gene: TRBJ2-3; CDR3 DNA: TGCGCCAGCAGCTTGGTAGCGGGGGGGACATTAAGCACAGATACGCAGTATTTT; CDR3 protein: CASSLVAGGTLSTDTQYF
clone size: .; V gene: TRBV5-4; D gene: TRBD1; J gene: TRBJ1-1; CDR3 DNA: TGTGCCAGCAGCTTGGGGGGACAGCAAAAGAACACTGAAGCTTTCTTT; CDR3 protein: CASSLGGQQKNTEAFF
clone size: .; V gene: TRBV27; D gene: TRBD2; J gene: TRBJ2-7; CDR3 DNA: TGTGCCAGCAGTCACCAAGGACTAGCGGGAGTGAGGGGCTCCTACGAGCAGTACTTC; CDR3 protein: CASSHQGLAGVRGSYEQYF
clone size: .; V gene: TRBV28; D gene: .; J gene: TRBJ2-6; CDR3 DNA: TGTGCCAGCAGTTTATTCAGGGGTAGCAGGGCTGGGGCCAACGTCCTGACTTTC; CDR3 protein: CASSLFRGSRAGANVLTF
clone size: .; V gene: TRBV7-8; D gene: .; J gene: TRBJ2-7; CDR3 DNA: TGTGCCAGCAGCTTAGGGCACAGAAACTACGAGCAGTACTTC; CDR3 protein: CASSLGHRNYEQYF
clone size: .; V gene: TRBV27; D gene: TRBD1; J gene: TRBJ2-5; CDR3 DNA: TGTGCCAGCAGTTTTGGACAGGGCGGGGAGACCCAGTACTTC; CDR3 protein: CASSFGQGGETQYF
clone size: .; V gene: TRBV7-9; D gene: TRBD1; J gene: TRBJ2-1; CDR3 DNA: TGTGCCAGCAGCTTACAGGGGGTAGGAAATGAGCAGTTCTTC; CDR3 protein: CASSLQGVGNEQFF
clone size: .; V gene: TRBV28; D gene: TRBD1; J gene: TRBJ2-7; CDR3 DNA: TGTGCCAGCAGTTTGGACAGGGGCTACGAGCAGTACTTC; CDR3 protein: CASSLDRGYEQYF
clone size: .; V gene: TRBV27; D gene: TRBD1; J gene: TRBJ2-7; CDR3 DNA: TGTGCCAGCAGTCTACGGGACAGGGCCTACGAGCAGTACTTC; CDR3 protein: CASSLRDRAYEQYF
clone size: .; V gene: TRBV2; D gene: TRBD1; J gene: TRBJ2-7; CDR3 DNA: TGTGCCAGCAGTGAGGAGACAGGGGGCTACGAGCAGTACTTC; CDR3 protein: CASSEETGGYEQYF
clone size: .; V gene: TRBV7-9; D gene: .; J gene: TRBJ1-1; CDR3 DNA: TGTGCCAGCAGCTTAATGGGGGCGCAAACTGAAGCTTTCTTT; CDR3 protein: CASSLMGAQTEAFF
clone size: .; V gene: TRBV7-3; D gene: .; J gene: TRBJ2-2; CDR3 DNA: TGTGCCAGCAGCTATAGCTTCACCGGGGAGCTGTTTTTT; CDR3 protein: CASSYSFTGELFF
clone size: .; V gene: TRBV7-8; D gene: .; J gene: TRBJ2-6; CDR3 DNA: TGTGCCAGCAGCTTGCCGGTGATGTCTGGGGCCAACGTCCTGACTTTC; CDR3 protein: CASSLPVMSGANVLTF
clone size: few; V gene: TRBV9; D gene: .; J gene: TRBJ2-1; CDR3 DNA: TGTGCCAGCAGCGTAGTCCCACAAGACAATGAGCAGTTCTTC; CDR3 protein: CASSVVPQDNEQFF
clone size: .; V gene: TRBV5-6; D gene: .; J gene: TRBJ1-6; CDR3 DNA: TGTGCCAGCAGCCACCCCCCCCTCCGGAGCTCCTATAATTCACCCCTCCACTTT; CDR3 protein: CASSHPPLRSSYNSPLHF
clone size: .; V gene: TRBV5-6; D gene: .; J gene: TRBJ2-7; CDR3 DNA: TGTGCCAGCAGCAACAGGGACGCGGGGGAGATTATGGCCGAGCAGTACTTC; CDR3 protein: CASSNRDAGEIMAEQYF
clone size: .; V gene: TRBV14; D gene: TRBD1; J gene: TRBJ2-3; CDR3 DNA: TGTGCCAGCAGCCGTAGGGGGCTATGGGGCACAGATACGCAGTATTTT; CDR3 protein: CASSRRGLWGTDTQYF
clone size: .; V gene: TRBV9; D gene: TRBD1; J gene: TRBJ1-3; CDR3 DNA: TGTGCCAGCAGCGTAAAATCGATCCCTCATCAGGGGGCTGGAAACACCATATATTTT; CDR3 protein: CASSVKSIPHQGAGNTIYF
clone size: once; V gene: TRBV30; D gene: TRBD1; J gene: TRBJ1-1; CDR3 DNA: TGTGCCTGGAGTCCAAGGGACAGAAACACTGAAGCTTTCTTT; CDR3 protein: CAWSPRDRNTEAFF
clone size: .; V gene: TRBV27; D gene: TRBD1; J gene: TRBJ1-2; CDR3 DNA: TGTGCCAGCAGTTTATCGATACAGGGGGGAAACTATGGCTACACCTTC; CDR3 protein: CASSLSIQGGNYGYTF
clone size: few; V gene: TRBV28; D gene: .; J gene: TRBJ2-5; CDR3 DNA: TGTGCCAGCAGTTTCCAGCGTCAGACCCAGTACTTC; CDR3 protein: CASSFQRQTQYF
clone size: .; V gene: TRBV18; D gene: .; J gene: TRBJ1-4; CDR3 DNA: TGTGCCAGCTCACCCCGGGCAGTCGAGGGTGAAAAACTGTTTTTT; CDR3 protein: CASSPRAVEGEKLFF